This T cell receptor (beta chain) was obtained from a study of T-cell memory formation after mild COVID-19. Findings of the study overall: Clones shrinking from day 15 to 85 showed even CD4/CD8 mixes; later expanders tilted CD4+. Specificity for SARS-CoV-2 was not confirmed among the second-wave clones peaking on day 37.

About this clonotype itself: The target antigen is unknown.

Each CDR3 protein is one row after TCRdb ran MiXCR on the 5' RACE reads. The data contain 540,000 or so distinct CDR3 sequences, about a fifth of them seen just once; the ten biggest clones take up around 13%. The sequenced sample consisted of PBMCs or a T cell subset sorted from them (not recorded which). This TCR derives from an adult woman who had mild COVID-19 (a few samples of this study predate the infection). Cell type and time point are not known.

The CDR3: CASTTPGQGNEKLFF. CDR3 coding DNA: TGTGCCAGCACCACCCCGGGACAGGGGAATGAAAAACTGTTTTTT. V gene TRBV5-5 combines with J gene TRBJ1-4; 10 nucleotides match TRBD1. This CDR3 has 15 residues. The trim removed 6 bases at V and 5 bases at J, leaving 7 bases unmatched. Per the germline V gene, CDR1 is SGHKS and CDR2 is YYEKEE (reference sequence).